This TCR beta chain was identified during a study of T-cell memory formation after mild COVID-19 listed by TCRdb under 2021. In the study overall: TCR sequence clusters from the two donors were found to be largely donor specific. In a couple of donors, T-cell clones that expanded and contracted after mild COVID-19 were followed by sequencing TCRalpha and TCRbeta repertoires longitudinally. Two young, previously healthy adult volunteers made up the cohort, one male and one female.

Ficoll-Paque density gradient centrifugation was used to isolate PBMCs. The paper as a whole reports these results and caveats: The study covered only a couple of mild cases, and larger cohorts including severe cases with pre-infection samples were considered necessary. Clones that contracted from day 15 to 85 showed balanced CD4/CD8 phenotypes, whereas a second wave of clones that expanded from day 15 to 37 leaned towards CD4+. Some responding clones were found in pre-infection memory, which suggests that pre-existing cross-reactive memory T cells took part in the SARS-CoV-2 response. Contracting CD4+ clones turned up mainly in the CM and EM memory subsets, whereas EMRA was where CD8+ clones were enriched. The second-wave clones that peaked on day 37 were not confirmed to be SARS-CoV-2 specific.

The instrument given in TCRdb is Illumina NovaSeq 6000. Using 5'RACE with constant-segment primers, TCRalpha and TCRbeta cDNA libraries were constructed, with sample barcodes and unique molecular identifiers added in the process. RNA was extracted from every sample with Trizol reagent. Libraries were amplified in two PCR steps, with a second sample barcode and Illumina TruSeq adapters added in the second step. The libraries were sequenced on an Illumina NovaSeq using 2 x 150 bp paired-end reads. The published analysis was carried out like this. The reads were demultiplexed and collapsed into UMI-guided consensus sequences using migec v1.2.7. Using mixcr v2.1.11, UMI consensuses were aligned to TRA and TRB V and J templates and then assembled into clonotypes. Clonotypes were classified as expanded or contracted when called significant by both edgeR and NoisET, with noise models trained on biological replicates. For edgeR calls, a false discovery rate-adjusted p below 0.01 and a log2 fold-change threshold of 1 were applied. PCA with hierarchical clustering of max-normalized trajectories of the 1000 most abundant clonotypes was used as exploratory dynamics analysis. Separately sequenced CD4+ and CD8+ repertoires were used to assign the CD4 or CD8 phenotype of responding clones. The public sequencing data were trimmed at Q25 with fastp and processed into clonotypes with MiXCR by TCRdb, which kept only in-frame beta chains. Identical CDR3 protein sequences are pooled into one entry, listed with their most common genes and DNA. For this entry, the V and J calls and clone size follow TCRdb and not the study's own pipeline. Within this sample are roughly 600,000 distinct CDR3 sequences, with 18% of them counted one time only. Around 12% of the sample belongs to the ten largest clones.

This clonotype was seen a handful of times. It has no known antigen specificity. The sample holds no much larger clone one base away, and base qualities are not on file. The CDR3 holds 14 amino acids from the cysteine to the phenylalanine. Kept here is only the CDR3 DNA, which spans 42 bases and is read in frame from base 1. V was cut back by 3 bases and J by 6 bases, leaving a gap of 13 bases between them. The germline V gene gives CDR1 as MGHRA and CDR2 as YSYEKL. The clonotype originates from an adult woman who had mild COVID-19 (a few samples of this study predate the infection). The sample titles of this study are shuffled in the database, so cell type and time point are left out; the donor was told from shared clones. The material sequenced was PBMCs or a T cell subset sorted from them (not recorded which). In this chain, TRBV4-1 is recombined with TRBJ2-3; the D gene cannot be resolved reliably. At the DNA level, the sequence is TGCGCCAGCAGCCACCTCACCACAAGGGATACGCAGTATTTT. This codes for CASSHLTTRDTQYF.